Sequencing of this T cell receptor (beta chain) was carried out in a study of cytomegalovirus exposure and HLA in healthy donors. The protocol was immunoSEQ multiplex PCR, while the TCRdb copy is restricted to in-frame clones and leaves out a portion. The sample shows 150,000 to 200,000 clones, 80% to 85% of them seen only once. The sample consisted of PBMCs. This TCR was sampled from a young man in good health and CMV-seropositive.

The CDR3 DNA is TGTGCCTGGAGTAAGGGGATCATCGATCAGCCCCAGCATTTT. It is translated as CAWSKGIIDQPQHF. The chain uses TRBV30 and TRBJ1-5; D is possibly TRBD1 (5 bases). V was pared by 2 bases and J by 5 bases, with 13 bases between. The CDR3 is 14 amino acids. The V gene's germline CDR1 is GTSNPN and CDR2 SVGIG (reference sequence). Using reference TRBV30 and TRBJ1-5 for the parts outside the CDR3, the full variable domain is SQTIHQWPATLVQPVGSPLSLECTVEGTSNPNLYWYRQAAGRGLQLLFYSVGIGQISSEVPQNLSASRPQDRQFILSSKKLLLSDSGFYLCAWSKGIIDQPQHFGDGTRLSIL.